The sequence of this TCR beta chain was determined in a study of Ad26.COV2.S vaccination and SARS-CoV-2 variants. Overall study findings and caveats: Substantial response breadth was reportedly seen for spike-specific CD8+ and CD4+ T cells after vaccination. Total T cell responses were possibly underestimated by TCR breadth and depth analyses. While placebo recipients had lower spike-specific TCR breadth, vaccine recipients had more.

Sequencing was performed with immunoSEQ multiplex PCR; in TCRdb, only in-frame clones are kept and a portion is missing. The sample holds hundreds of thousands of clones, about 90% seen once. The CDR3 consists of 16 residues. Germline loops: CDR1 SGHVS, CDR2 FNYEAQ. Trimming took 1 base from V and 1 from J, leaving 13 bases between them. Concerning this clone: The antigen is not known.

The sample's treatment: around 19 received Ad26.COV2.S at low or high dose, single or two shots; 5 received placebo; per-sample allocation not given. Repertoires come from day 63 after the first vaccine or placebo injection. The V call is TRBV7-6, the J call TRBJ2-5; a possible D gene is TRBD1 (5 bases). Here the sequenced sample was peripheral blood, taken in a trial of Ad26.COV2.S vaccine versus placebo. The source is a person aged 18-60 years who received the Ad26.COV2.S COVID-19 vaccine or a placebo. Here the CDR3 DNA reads TGTGCCAGCAGCTTAGTCGGGCAGGGAACCCAAGAGACCCAGTACTTC. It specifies CASSLVGQGTQETQYF.